This T cell receptor (beta chain) was identified in a study of shared T cell receptors in the human thymus. The V end lost 3 bases, the J end lost 5 bases, and 20 bases lay between the germline ends. Germline V lookup: CDR1 SGHDT, CDR2 YYEEEE. There are 16 residues in the CDR3. Profiled with immunoSEQ multiplex PCR; TCRdb holds only in-frame clones, not every one. The profile shows roughly 710,000 clones, approximately 85% of them singletons. The same sample was also used in a study of human thymus T cells. As reported in that work: Corrective surgery for congenital heart defects was being performed on the healthy Finnish infants who were the donors. Resections obtained during corrective heart surgery supplied the thymus tissue. Thymic and blood repertoires seemed to show skewed V and J gene use. Thymic repertoires of unrelated individuals were reported in related research to overlap highly.

The sample taken for sequencing was thymocytes. The J gene is TRBJ1-2, the V gene TRBV5-6; no clear D. The TCR originated in a girl under two years old with a congenital heart defect. This CDR3 is CASSSLSWRGGYGYTF. CDR3 sequence (DNA): TGTGCCAGCAGCTCCCTAAGTTGGCGGGGTGGGTATGGCTACACCTTC.